Detailed here is one T cell receptor (beta chain). This clone is a singleton in its sample. It has no known antigen specificity. Base quality data are lacking; no much larger clone is found one base away. The CDR3 regions of human TCRbeta chains were analyzed by immunosequencing. The paper's processing steps were these. TCRs in the repertoires were matched against a reference library of SARS-CoV-2-specific TCRs that had been generated with the MIRA antigen-specificity platform. Breadth was defined as the fraction of unique TCRs that were SARS-CoV-2-associated, and depth was defined as the fraction of total T cells that were SARS-CoV-2-associated. Each spike-specific TCR was assigned to its reactive spike region and to a CD4 or CD8 class using the MIRA data. Log10-transformed breadth and depth values were compared by one-way ANOVA with Sidak's multiple comparisons tests. TCRdb carries this immuneACCESS record with in-frame sequences only. Its versions omit some clonotypes, under half of them owing to an unresolved V gene in the studies checked, with the rest unexplained. The V and J calls and clone size come from that table; D and trimming were worked out from the DNA. The sample table shows over 100,000 clones, and about 80% are seen once. Clones ranked in the top ten supply approximately 10% of the sample.

The data are from a study of T cell responses to AZD1222 COVID-19 vaccine (dated by TCRdb to about 2021). Some background on the complete study: Because spike-specific TCR depth and breadth did not differ between the two schedules, AZD1222 recipients who got a second dose at roughly 4 weeks were pooled with those who got a second dose at roughly 12 weeks. A total of just over 230 trial participants underwent TCR sequencing, of whom 200 to 220 received two doses of AZD1222 and roughly 25 received two doses of the MenACWY control vaccine. Trial participants were enrolled into age subgroups of 18-55, 56-69 and 70-plus years, which contained roughly 150, 30 and 60 TCR-sequenced participants, respectively.

The sample's time point label, in plain terms: baseline before first vaccination. Samples from vaccinated people were obtained from the UK trials COV001 and COV002, which included a single-blind randomized controlled phase 2/3 trial of AZD1222 (ChAdOx1 nCoV-19) in healthy adults. Trial participant PBMC samples were collected at day 0 and day 28 after the second dose for TCRbeta chain sequencing. Broad study findings and their caveats: Most participants were white British and females outnumbered males, and the authors suggested that clonal diversity may have been underestimated. Only 5 to 7 AZD1222 recipients were SARS-CoV-2 seropositive at baseline, limiting conclusions about previously exposed vaccinees. After two AZD1222 doses, spike-specific TCR breadth and depth were significantly higher than at day 0 and than in MenACWY recipients. In the small 56-69-year group, the increase in depth fell short of significance, most likely because of low power. CD4 TCRs associated with the vaccine covered the entire spike protein, and the dominant responses were in regions 160-218 and 743-854. Because no day 14 peak-response samples were available, repertoires were characterized only after the peak T cell response. Reportedly, almost half of the unique spike-specific TCRs recognized epitopes lying outside the regions that are mutated in the B.1.351 and B.1.1.7 variants.

The CDR3 covers 16 residues, taking in both the cysteine and the phenylalanine. The only DNA kept is the CDR3, 48 bases in frame from the first base. Deletion took 3 bases off V and 0 bases off J, with a span of 12 bases between the germline ends. From a lookup of the germline V gene (reference sequence), CDR1 and CDR2 are LNHDA and SQIVND. Sequencing used peripheral blood, obtained on day 0 of AZD1222 vaccination. The rearrangement joined TRBV19 to TRBJ2-4; the D gene identity is not certain. The sequence derives from an adult in good health. The CDR3: CASSIGMPLAKNIQYF. The sequenced DNA: TGTGCCAGTAGTATCGGAATGCCACTAGCCAAAAACATTCAGTACTTC.